Presented here are 7 T cell receptor beta chains from one specimen sequenced in a study of PD-L1 blockade in urothelial cancer. Produced via immunoSEQ multiplex PCR; TCRdb's table is partial and in-frame only. The sample shows 50,000 to 65,000 clones, roughly 84% of them seen only once. The sample here was PBMCs, taken around atezolizumab (anti-PD-L1) treatment. The receptors were gathered from a man in his forties with urothelial cancer.

The rearrangement links TRBV5-8 to TRBJ2-1; 8 nucleotides line up with TRBD1. Germline V lookup: CDR1 SGHTS, CDR2 YDEGEE. The V and J ends lost 7 bases and 8 bases, in that order; junction bases with no gene match: 14. This CDR3 has 15 amino acids. The CDR3 bases are TGTGCCAGCCGATCACGACAGGGGCAGCGCTATGAGCAGTTCTTC. It codes for CASRSRQGQRYEQFF.

This chain joins TRBV5-4 and TRBJ2-1, with D tentatively TRBD2 (6 bases). The CDR3 is 17 amino acids. Trimming took off 4 bases at V and 4 bases at J, with 21 bases between the two ends. The V gene's germline CDR1 is SGHNT and CDR2 YYREEE (reference sequence). Here the CDR3 reads CASSLGGVGSSYNEQFF. DNA for the CDR3: TGTGCCAGCAGCCTCGGGGGAGTCGGATCCTCTTACAATGAGCAGTTCTTC.

This clone was detected only once. A read error may produce the germline difference seen at one junction end. The V gene is TRBV15, the J gene TRBJ2-5, with 7 bases identical to TRBD2. The length of the CDR3 is 15 residues. Germline loops: CDR1 LNHNV, CDR2 YYDKDF (reference sequence). CDR3 nucleotides: TGTGCCACCAGCAGAGATAGTCAGGGCAGCGGGGAGTTTCACTTC. It specifies CATSRDSQGSGEFHF.

The chain has TRBV12-2 and TRBJ2-3; no check of the table's D call, TRBD2, against the DNA was made. TRBV12-2 is a pseudogene. This CDR3 spans 13 amino acids. The CDR3 sequence: CASRLVLADTQYF. In DNA form, the CDR3 reads TGTGCAAGTCGCTTAGTGCTAGCGGATACGCAGTATTTT.

CDR3 DNA: TGTGCCAGTAGTACTGACTGGTACAATGAGCAGTTCTTC. Translated: CASSTDWYNEQFF. The J gene is TRBJ2-1, the V gene TRBV19; no clear D. This CDR3 is 13 amino acids long. With 4 bases removed from V and 4 bases from J, the gap between germline ends came to 8 bases. Germline-derived CDR1 and CDR2 are LNHDA and SQIVND (reference sequence). The variable domain in full, with the rest retrieved from reference TRBV19 and TRBJ2-1, is DGGITQSPKYLFRKEGQNVTLSCEQNLNHDAMYWYRQDPGQGLRLIYYSQIVNDFQKGDIAEGYSVSREKKESFPLTVTSAQKNPTAFYLCASSTDWYNEQFFGPGTRLTVL.

The chain employs TRBV11-2 and TRBJ2-2; D is undetermined. CDR1 and CDR2 from the germline V gene are SGHAT and FQNNGV. The CDR3 is 14 residues long. V shed 4 bases and J shed 4 bases, with 10 bases lying between them. CDR3 coding DNA: TGTGCCAGCAGCTCCCAGGTGGGCACCGGGGAGCTGTTTTTT. Translated: CASSSQVGTGELFF.

V usage is TRBV7-9 and J usage is TRBJ2-5, with 7 bases fitting TRBD1. CDR3 length: 15 amino acids. Trimming cost V 5 bases and J 5 bases; bases outside gene matches: 11. Germline V CDR1 and CDR2: SEHNR, FQNEAQ (reference sequence). CDR3 amino acids: CASSRGQPEVETQYF. CDR3 bases: TGTGCCAGCAGCCGGGGACAGCCTGAGGTTGAGACCCAGTACTTC.